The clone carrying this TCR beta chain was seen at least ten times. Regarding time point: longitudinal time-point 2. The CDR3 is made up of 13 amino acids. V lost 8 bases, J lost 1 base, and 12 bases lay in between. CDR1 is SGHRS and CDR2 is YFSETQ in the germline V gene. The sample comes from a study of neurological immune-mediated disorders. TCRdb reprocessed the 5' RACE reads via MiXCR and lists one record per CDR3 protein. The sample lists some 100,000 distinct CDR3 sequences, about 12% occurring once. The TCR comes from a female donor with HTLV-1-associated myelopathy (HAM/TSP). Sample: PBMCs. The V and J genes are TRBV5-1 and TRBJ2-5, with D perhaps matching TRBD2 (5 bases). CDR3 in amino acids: CASNRGFQETQYF. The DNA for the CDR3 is TGCGCCAGTAACCGGGGATTCCAAGAGACCCAGTACTTC. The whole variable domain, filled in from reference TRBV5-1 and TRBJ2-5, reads KAGVTQTPRYLIKTRGQQVTLSCSPISGHRSVSWYQQTPGQGLQFLFEYFSETQRNKGNFPGRFSGRQFSNSRSEMNVSTLELGDSALYLCASNRGFQETQYFGPGTRLLVL.